These 28 T cell receptor beta chains originate from one sample sequenced in a study of blood T cell repertoires in COVID-19. The assay was immunoSEQ multiplex PCR, and TCRdb's table has in-frame clones only and misses some. The sample holds fewer than 350,000 clones, around 85% seen once. Material for sequencing was peripheral blood. The receptors derive from a woman aged 25 to 39 who had recovered from COVID-19.

Here the CDR3 reads CASSQYHGASYEQYF. The CDR3 nucleotides read TGTGCCAGCAGCCAATATCACGGAGCGAGCTACGAGCAGTACTTC. V is TRBV4-2 and J is TRBJ2-7; no firm D call. Germline V gene lookup returns CDR1 LGHNA and CDR2 YNFKEQ. The CDR3 sequence is 15 residues long. V lost 2 bases to trimming and J lost 3 bases, with 14 bases between them.

The chain has TRBV20-1 and TRBJ1-1; no firm D call. Germline V gene sequence: CDR1 DFQATT, CDR2 SNEGSKA (reference sequence). This CDR3 region has 13 residues. Trimming took 5 bases from V and 5 from J, leaving 15 bases between them. DNA of the CDR3: TGCAGTGCTCGTGGGAACGAGCGGACTGAAGCTTTCTTT. It yields the protein CSARGNERTEAFF.

CDR3 DNA sequence: TGTGCCAGCAGCTTAGAACCCCCCAGCGGGTCCTACGAGCAGTACTTC. It specifies CASSLEPPSGSYEQYF. This chain uses TRBV7-6 with TRBJ2-7; TRBD2 is a possible D gene (6 bases). The CDR3 is 16 residues long. From germline, CDR1 is SGHVS and CDR2 FNYEAQ. Trimming removed 1 base at V and 1 base at J, with 14 bases between.

V gene TRBV18 combines with J gene TRBJ2-7; 8 bases match TRBD1. V was pared by 4 bases and J by 3 bases, with 8 bases of the junction left unmatched. Per germline, CDR1 KGHSH and CDR2 LQKENI. The CDR3 runs to 15 residues. The CDR3 DNA is TGTGCCAGCTCACTACAGGGGGAGGTGGGCTACGAGCAGTACTTC. Its translation is CASSLQGEVGYEQYF.

The CDR3 DNA reads TGTGCCATCAGTCTAATGGCCAGGGGGAGCTCCTACAATGAGCAGTTCTTC. Translation: CAISLMARGSSYNEQFF. The V call is TRBV10-3, the J call TRBJ2-1; 7 bases fit TRBD1. CDR1 ENHRY and CDR2 SYGVKD come from the germline V gene. This CDR3 contains 17 residues. Trimming at V came to 5 bases and at J to 0 bases, leaving 10 bases not matched to a gene.

The CDR3: CASSLTPLSSYNSPLHF. The CDR3 nucleotides read TGTGCCAGCAGCTTAACCCCTCTGAGCTCCTATAATTCACCCCTCCACTTT. The rearrangement links TRBV11-2 to TRBJ1-6; D is unclear. Trimming cost V 2 bases and J 0 bases, with 11 bases left between them. The CDR3 has 17 residues. Germline V gene data show CDR1 as SGHAT and CDR2 as FQNNGV.

This clone was found once. The rearrangement joins TRBV28 to TRBJ2-7; weak D call: TRBD2 (6 bases). Looked up from germline, CDR1 is MDHEN and CDR2 is SYDVKM. The CDR3 contains 14 residues. V dropped 6 bases and J dropped 0 bases, with 12 bases sitting between them. The CDR3 nucleotides read TGTGCCAGCAGGGTCGGAGGGAGCTCCTACGAGCAGTACTTC. Amino acid sequence: CASRVGGSSYEQYF.

The chain links TRBV11-2 to TRBJ2-2, with D possibly being TRBD1 (6 bases). Trimming took off 2 bases at V and 6 bases at J, with 13 bases between the two ends. The CDR3 has 15 residues. Per the germline V gene, CDR1 is SGHAT and CDR2 is FQNNGV. Written as DNA, the CDR3 is TGTGCCAGCAGCTTAATACAGGGATACGCCGGGGAGCTGTTTTTT. It encodes CASSLIQGYAGELFF.

CDR3 region: CASFRGGTFVDTQYF. The CDR3, as DNA: TGTGCCAGCTTCCGAGGGGGCACGTTTGTAGATACGCAGTATTTT. The chain carries TRBV6-6 and TRBJ2-3; 7 bases are a match to TRBD1. This CDR3 is built from 15 residues. Losses at the gene ends were 8 bases for V and 5 bases for J; bases not matched to a gene: 13. Per germline, CDR1 MNHNY and CDR2 SVGAGI (reference sequence).

For this clone: Distinct nucleotide sequences in the sample also encode this CDR3. This chain uses TRBV7-9 with TRBJ1-2; D remains ambiguous. V lost 5 bases and J 0 bases, leaving 4 bases between the germline ends. The germline V gene encodes CDR1 SEHNR and CDR2 FQNEAQ (reference sequence). The CDR3 runs to 12 residues. The chain's CDR3 is CASSLTNYGYTF. The CDR3 DNA reads as TGTGCCAGCAGCCTAACTAACTATGGCTACACCTTC.

This clone was recorded a few times. This chain joins TRBV6-1 and TRBJ2-7; 7 bases line up with TRBD1. With V trimmed by 4 bases and J by 0 bases, 9 bases remained unmatched. Germline loops: CDR1 MNHNS, CDR2 SASEGT. CDR3 length equals 16 residues. The CDR3 here is CASSGTNGTVSYEQYF. In DNA, the CDR3 is TGTGCCAGCAGTGGAACTAACGGGACAGTCTCCTACGAGCAGTACTTC.

The chain couples TRBV12-5 to TRBJ2-5, with D maybe TRBD2 (5 bases). This CDR3 has 13 amino acids. The germline V gene encodes CDR1 LGHNT and CDR2 FRNRAP. The V end was cut by 7 bases, the J end by 2 bases, with 11 bases between. The CDR3 DNA follows: TGTGCTAGTGCCAACCGGAGGCAAGAGACCCAGTACTTC. The encoded protein is CASANRRQETQYF.

The rearrangement joins TRBV9 to TRBJ2-5; D is possibly TRBD2 (7 bases). The CDR3 extends over 14 amino acids. CDR1 is SGDLS, CDR2 YYNGEE, per germline. With 4 bases removed from V and 9 bases from J, the gap between germline ends came to 19 bases. CDR3 residues: CASSPRTREGAQYF. As DNA, the CDR3 is TGTGCCAGCAGCCCTCGGACTAGGGAGGGGGCCCAGTACTTC.

This clone was seen more than once but under ten times. This chain connects TRBV3-1 (or the pseudogene TRBV3-2) to TRBJ1-1; D uncertain. The CDR3 runs 15 residues. The germline gives CDR1 LGHDT, CDR2 YNNKEL (reference sequence). Trimming took off 1 base at V and 4 bases at J, with 13 bases between the two ends. Here the CDR3 DNA reads TGTGCCAGCAGCCAAGGAGTGAAAGGGAGCACTGAAGCTTTCTTT. Protein product: CASSQGVKGSTEAFF.

The chain recombines TRBV27 with TRBJ1-5; D remains unclear. Deletions cut 4 bases from V and 4 bases from J, with 11 bases between. Germline values: CDR1 MNHEY, CDR2 SMNVEV (reference sequence). The CDR3 loop spans 14 amino acids. Here the CDR3 DNA reads TGTGCCAGCAGTTCGCGGGGAGCTAATCAGCCCCAGCATTTT. Translation: CASSSRGANQPQHF.

J is TRBJ1-1 and V is TRBV12-5; D is unresolved. Trimming removed 3 bases from V and 10 bases from J, with 15 bases in between. CDR3 length: 13 amino acids. CDR1 LGHNT and CDR2 FRNRAP come from the germline V gene. Here the CDR3 DNA reads TGTGCTAGTGGTTTAAATTCGGGCGAGGGAGCTTTCTTT. It codes for CASGLNSGEGAFF. The full variable domain, rest sourced from reference TRBV12-5 and TRBJ1-1, is DARVTQTPRHKVTEMGQEVTMRCQPILGHNTVFWYRQTMMQGLELLAYFRNRAPLDDSGMPKDRFSAEMPDATLATLKIQPSEPRDSAVYFCASGLNSGEGAFFGQGTRLTVV.

V is TRBV9 and J is TRBJ2-7; D not resolved. V gave up 0 bases and J gave up 2 bases, with 9 bases separating them. CDR3 length: 14 residues. The germline gives CDR1 SGDLS, CDR2 YYNGEE. The CDR3 DNA reads TGTGCCAGCAGCGTAGCCCTAGGAGCCTACGAGCAGTACTTC. This translates into CASSVALGAYEQYF.

The V gene is TRBV19, the J gene TRBJ2-3; D gene ambiguous. The V end lost 2 bases, the J end lost 7 bases, and 4 bases lay between the germline ends. Germline V gene data show CDR1 as LNHDA and CDR2 as SQIVND (reference sequence). This CDR3 region has 11 residues. The CDR3 DNA reads as TGTGCCAGTAGTATACGTAATACGCAGTATTTT. Protein product: CASSIRNTQYF.

This clone showed up just a few times. This chain uses TRBV7-9 with TRBJ1-2; 8 bases are a match to TRBD1. With 5 bases clipped from V and 4 bases from J, the junction kept 6 bases outside the gene matches. The CDR3 covers 14 residues. CDR1 SEHNR and CDR2 FQNEAQ come from the germline V gene (reference sequence). The CDR3 DNA sequence: TGTGCCAGCAGCCCGACGACAGGGGTCTATGGCTACACCTTC. Translation: CASSPTTGVYGYTF.

This chain joins TRBV6-6 and TRBJ2-3; 13 bases agree with TRBD2. The CDR3 consists of 16 residues. Germline CDR1 reads MNHNY; CDR2 reads SVGAGI (reference sequence). The V and J ends lost 5 bases and 1 base, in that order; junction bases with no gene match: 3. Here the CDR3 DNA reads TGTGCCAGCAGTCAGACTAGCGGGGGGCGCACAGATACGCAGTATTTT. Translation: CASSQTSGGRTDTQYF.

The chain links TRBV7-9 to TRBJ2-3; D is unresolved. The CDR3 is 12 amino acids. V lost 5 bases to trimming and J lost 4 bases, with 7 bases between them. The germline V gene has CDR1 SEHNR and CDR2 FQNEAQ (reference sequence). CDR3 in amino acids: CASSRQADTQYF. The CDR3 DNA is TGTGCCAGCAGCCGCCAGGCAGATACGCAGTATTTT.

V is TRBV5-1 and J is TRBJ1-2, with TRBD1 as a possible D gene (5 bases). Germline lookup yields CDR1 SGHRS and CDR2 YFSETQ. The germline V and J ends were trimmed by 1 base and 8 bases, with 15 bases remaining between them. The CDR3 is 14 amino acids. The CDR3 loop is CASSLYWGEKGYTF. Written as DNA, the CDR3 is TGCGCCAGCAGCTTGTACTGGGGCGAGAAAGGCTACACCTTC.

The genes are TRBV10-3 and TRBJ2-2; the match to TRBD2 covers 14 bases. CDR3 size: 14 residues. The V gene's germline CDR1 is ENHRY and CDR2 SYGVKD. The junction had 4 bases not matched to a gene; V was cut back by 11 bases and J by 5 bases. The CDR3 loop is CAVGLAGGTGELFF. The CDR3 DNA reads TGTGCCGTCGGACTAGCGGGGGGAACCGGGGAGCTGTTTTTT.

The chain employs TRBV21-1 and TRBJ2-3; the table names TRBD2, a call not compared with the DNA. TRBV21-1 is shown as a pseudogene. CDR3 length equals 20 residues. The CDR3 reads CASSIMTLTSGRASSGTQYF. As DNA, the CDR3 is TGTGCCAGCAGCATCATGACGCTGACTAGCGGGAGGGCCAGTAGTGGTACGCAGTATTTT.

This clone has just one count. The genes are TRBV5-6 and TRBJ2-7, with 12 bases fitting TRBD1. The CDR3 is made up of 16 amino acids. Per the germline V gene, CDR1 is SGHDT and CDR2 is YYEEEE. The trim removed 2 bases at V and 6 bases at J, leaving 9 bases unmatched. CDR3 sequence (DNA): TGTGCCAGCAGCTTCCGGGACAGGGGGCGTTTCTCCGAGCAGTACTTC. It encodes CASSFRDRGRFSEQYF.

This clone was observed a handful of times. The J gene is TRBJ1-1, the V gene TRBV24-1; D unclear. Trimming stripped 3 bases from V and 4 bases from J, with 8 bases between. The germline V gene encodes CDR1 KGHDR and CDR2 SFDVKD. There are 13 residues in the CDR3. The CDR3 region is CATSDTSGTEAFF. Here the CDR3 DNA reads TGTGCCACCAGTGATACCTCGGGCACTGAAGCTTTCTTT.

This clone has just a few counts. This sequence joins TRBV27 and TRBJ2-5, with 7 positions matching TRBD1. The J segment lost 2 bases and the V segment lost 6 bases, leaving 9 bases of the junction unmatched. The CDR3 consists of 15 residues. Germline V lookup: CDR1 MNHEY, CDR2 SMNVEV (reference sequence). For the CDR3, the DNA is TGTGCCAGCAGATCGACAGGGTTTGGGCAAGAGACCCAGTACTTC. This encodes CASRSTGFGQETQYF.

The rearrangement uses TRBV5-1 and TRBJ1-1; D not certain. Germline CDR1 and CDR2: SGHRS and YFSETQ. Trimming left V 0 bases short and J 4 bases short, with 7 bases between. This CDR3 has 13 residues. CDR3 region: CASSLAGSTEAFF. The CDR3 DNA sequence: TGCGCCAGCAGCTTGGCGGGGAGCACTGAAGCTTTCTTT.